The rows below give T cell receptor beta chains drawn from one sample of a study of blood T cell repertoires in COVID-19. The table came from immunoSEQ multiplex PCR; TCRdb's copy has only in-frame clones and leaves some out. The data show roughly 75,000 clones, with roughly 80% seen just once and 28% held by the top ten. The sequenced material came from peripheral blood. The receptor set was obtained from a man aged 65-85 years with acute or convalescent COVID-19. Both conserved end residues are part of each CDR3. A D gene is named only where the DNA matches it firmly. A clone size is listed for some rows: how often the clone was seen (once, few, many), or a class if it is expanded.

v_gene	abundance	d_gene	j_gene	CDR3nt	CDR3aa
TRBV2	.	.	TRBJ1-3	TGTGCCAGCAGTGAGGCCGGACGGGGAGACACCATATATTTT	CASSEAGRGDTIYF
TRBV19	.	TRBD2	TRBJ2-3	TGTGCCAGTAGTATTCCGACTAGCGGAAGCACAGATACGCAGTATTTT	CASSIPTSGSTDTQYF
TRBV11-3	.	TRBD1	TRBJ2-5	TGTGCCAGCAGCTCGGAACAGGGGGGAAGAGAGACCCAGTACTTC	CASSSEQGGRETQYF
TRBV19	.	.	TRBJ2-1	TGTGCCAGCGCCAAAGCTTTGAGGGACAATGAGCAGTTCTTC	CASAKALRDNEQFF
TRBV7-7	.	.	TRBJ1-4	TGTGCCAGCAGTTTAAGCAGACAGGCGGGTGAAAAACTGTTTTTT	CASSLSRQAGEKLFF
TRBV6-5	.	TRBD2	TRBJ2-7	TGTGCCAGCAGTTACCGGGGCTCGGGGGGGAGGCAGTACTTC	CASSYRGSGGRQYF
TRBV7-9	.	.	TRBJ1-2	TGTGCCAGCAGCTCAGACGGGCGGGAGGGCTACACCTTC	CASSSDGREGYTF
TRBV4-1	.	.	TRBJ1-5	TGCGCCAGCAGCCAAGAAGGGGGGGGCGCCGGCAATCAGCCCCAGCATTTT	CASSQEGGGAGNQPQHF
TRBV19	.	TRBD1	TRBJ1-5	TGTGCCAGTAGTCGACAGGGGGGTCAGCCCCAGCATTTT	CASSRQGGQPQHF
TRBV10-3	once	TRBD1	TRBJ1-1	TGTGCCATCAGTGAGGTTCAGGGGGCGCGTACTGAAGCTTTCTTT	CAISEVQGARTEAFF
TRBV6-6	.	TRBD2	TRBJ2-1	TGTGCCAGCAGTCCGGCCGGGCCGGCTAGCGGGAGGCAGAGCTCCTACAATGAGCAGTTCTTC	CASSPAGPASGRQSSYNEQFF
TRBV5-8	once	.	TRBJ2-7	TGTGCCAGCGGCCTCGTCGAGCAGTACTTC	CASGLVEQYF
TRBV6-6	.	TRBD1	TRBJ1-2	TGTGCCAGCAGGAATCCGACAGGGGGAGACGGCTACACCTTC	CASRNPTGGDGYTF
TRBV19	.	.	TRBJ1-1	TGTGCCAGTAGTTCGGTAGGGGGTTGGGCTGAAGCTTTCTTT	CASSSVGGWAEAFF
TRBV29-1	.	TRBD1	TRBJ1-2	TGCAGCGTCGTTGCCCGGGACAGGGTCTTTGTAGGCTACACCTTC	CSVVARDRVFVGYTF
TRBV7-2	.	.	TRBJ1-1	TGTGCCAGCAGCTTCCAGGGTGCTTACACTGAAGCTTTCTTT	CASSFQGAYTEAFF
TRBV18	.	TRBD2	TRBJ2-3	TGTGCCAGCTCCCTCGGCCGGGAGGAGACGCAGTATTTT	CASSLGREETQYF
TRBV7-3	.	TRBD1	TRBJ1-1	TGTGCCAGCAGCTTAATTGGGGGGACAGGGCCGAACACTGAAGCTTTCTTT	CASSLIGGTGPNTEAFF
TRBV7-2	.	TRBD1	TRBJ2-1	TGTGCCAGCGGCCGGGACAGGCGCAATGAGCAGTTCTTC	CASGRDRRNEQFF
TRBV7-3	few	TRBD1	TRBJ1-1	TGTGCCAGCAGCGGACCGGGACAGGGGTCCACTGAAGCTTTCTTT	CASSGPGQGSTEAFF
TRBV30	once	TRBD2	TRBJ2-3	TGTGCCTGGAGTACCGGACTAGCGGGGGGCACAGATACGCAGTATTTT	CAWSTGLAGGTDTQYF
TRBV9	.	TRBD1	TRBJ2-3	TGTGCCAGCAGCGTGACCGGGACAGATAACACAGATACGCAGTATTTT	CASSVTGTDNTDTQYF
TRBV9	.	.	TRBJ2-2	TGTGCCAGCAGCGCTTCCACTGACACCGGGGAGCTGTTTTTT	CASSASTDTGELFF
TRBV28	once	.	TRBJ1-2	TGTGCCAGCTCTGGAGGGGACCCTCTCTATGGCTACACCTTC	CASSGGDPLYGYTF
TRBV28	.	.	TRBJ1-2	TGTGCCAGCAGCCCCACCATACTCTATGGCTACACCTTC	CASSPTILYGYTF
TRBV27	.	TRBD2	TRBJ2-2	TGTGCCAGCAGTCTAGGGACTAGCGAAATCACCGGGGAGCTGTTTTTT	CASSLGTSEITGELFF
TRBV5-6	.	TRBD1	TRBJ1-5	TGTGCCAGCAGCTTGGGACAGGGAGGTAGGCAGCCCCAGCATTTT	CASSLGQGGRQPQHF
TRBV19	.	.	TRBJ1-2	TGTGCCAGTAGGCAGGGTAGAGGCTACACCTTC	CASRQGRGYTF
TRBV30	.	TRBD1	TRBJ1-3	TGTGCCTGGAGTCAGACAGGGGGCTTGGGAAACACCATATATTTT	CAWSQTGGLGNTIYF
TRBV7-2	.	.	TRBJ2-5	TGTGCCAGCAGCTTAGCGACGGGAGACCAGTTCCGCCCCCACCAAGAGACCCAGTACTTC	CASSLATGDQFRPHQETQYF
TRBV13	.	.	TRBJ2-2	TGTGCCAGCAGCCCCCCTTCCGGACAAGCTATCACCGGGGAGCTGTTTTTT	CASSPPSGQAITGELFF
TRBV4-2	.	.	TRBJ2-6	TGTGCCAGCAGCCAAGATCTGTCCGGGGCCAACGTCCTGACTTTC	CASSQDLSGANVLTF
TRBV27	.	.	TRBJ2-2	TGTGCCAGCAGTTTTGAGGAGAACACCGGGGAGCTGTTTTTT	CASSFEENTGELFF
TRBV6-5	.	TRBD1	TRBJ2-7	TGTGCCAGCAGTTACGGGACAGGGGTCGAGCAGTACTTC	CASSYGTGVEQYF
TRBV14	.	.	TRBJ1-3	TGTGCCAGCAGCATACCGGGACAAAACACCATATATTTT	CASSIPGQNTIYF
TRBV2	.	TRBD1	TRBJ2-5	TGTGCCAGCAAAGAGGGTCCCCCTACAGGGGTCTATCAAGAGACCCAGTACTTC	CASKEGPPTGVYQETQYF
TRBV6-5	.	TRBD1	TRBJ1-2	TGTGCCAGCAGTCTCCAGGACAGGGGATATGGCTACACCTTC	CASSLQDRGYGYTF
TRBV5-1	.	TRBD1	TRBJ1-2	TGCGCCAGCAGCACCTCAGGGACAGGAGATGGCTACACCTTC	CASSTSGTGDGYTF
TRBV6-1	.	TRBD1	TRBJ1-6	TGTGCCAGCAGTGCCCCTTGGGACAGTCCTAATTCACCCCTCCACTTT	CASSAPWDSPNSPLHF
TRBV6-5	.	TRBD1	TRBJ1-5	TGTGCCAGCATCAAGGACAGGGTGGATCAGCCCCAGCATTTT	CASIKDRVDQPQHF
TRBV24-1	.	TRBD1	TRBJ2-2	TGTGCCACCAGGCGTACAGGGGACGGTAACACCGGGGAGCTGTTTTTT	CATRRTGDGNTGELFF
TRBV28	.	.	TRBJ1-4	TGTGCCAGCAGTTTTACAGGATCCGAAAAACTGTTTTTT	CASSFTGSEKLFF
TRBV6-5	.	TRBD1	TRBJ1-6	TGTGCCAGCAGTCCAGGACAGGGAAGTTCACCCCTCCACTTT	CASSPGQGSSPLHF
TRBV4-1	.	TRBD2	TRBJ2-7	TGCGCCAGCAGCCAAGATTGGGGGGGAGTCGCCTACGAGCAGTACTTC	CASSQDWGGVAYEQYF
TRBV29-1	.	.	TRBJ2-1	TGCAGCGTTCAGGGGTTCCAATCCTACAATGAGCAGTTCTTC	CSVQGFQSYNEQFF
TRBV29-1	.	TRBD1	TRBJ1-3	TGCAGCGTTGAAATCCGACAGGGTCGGAGCTCTGGAAACACCATATATTTT	CSVEIRQGRSSGNTIYF
TRBV7-2	few	TRBD1	TRBJ1-2	TGTGCCAGCAGCTTAACCGGGACAGGGGTTTATGGCTACACCTTC	CASSLTGTGVYGYTF
TRBV10-2	once	TRBD1	TRBJ2-2	TGCGCCAGCAGGGGGACAGGGGAGAACACCGGGGAGCTGTTTTTT	CASRGTGENTGELFF
TRBV6-5	.	.	TRBJ1-1	TGTGCCAGCTCAATTGAGAGGAACACTGAAGCTTTCTTT	CASSIERNTEAFF
TRBV6-5	.	.	TRBJ1-1	TGTGCCAGCAGGAAGATGTTGGAGCAAGCTTTCTTT	CASRKMLEQAFF
TRBV4-3	.	.	TRBJ2-3	TGCGCCAGCAGCCAAGTCTCGAGAACAGATACGCAGTATTTT	CASSQVSRTDTQYF
TRBV10-3	few	.	TRBJ2-5	TGTGCCATCAGTGACTTGACCAGGGGAAAGACCCAGTACTTC	CAISDLTRGKTQYF
TRBV3-1/TRBV3-2	.	TRBD2	TRBJ2-1	TGTGCCAGCAGCCAAGTACTAGCGGGGTTCAATGAGCAGTTCTTC	CASSQVLAGFNEQFF
TRBV24-1	.	TRBD1	TRBJ2-3	TGTGCCACCAGTGACCCGGGTGACAGGGGGCAGGGAAATACGCAGTATTTT	CATSDPGDRGQGNTQYF
TRBV6-6	.	TRBD1	TRBJ1-2	TGTGCCAGCAGTTCGGGACAGAACTATGGCTACACCTTC	CASSSGQNYGYTF
TRBV4-3	.	TRBD2	TRBJ2-2	TGCGCCAGCAGCCAAGGAACTAGCGGGGAGAACACCGGGGAGCTGTTTTTT	CASSQGTSGENTGELFF
TRBV10-2	once	TRBD1	TRBJ2-7	TGCGCCAGCTCTGACGGGACAGGATCCTACGAGCAGTACTTC	CASSDGTGSYEQYF